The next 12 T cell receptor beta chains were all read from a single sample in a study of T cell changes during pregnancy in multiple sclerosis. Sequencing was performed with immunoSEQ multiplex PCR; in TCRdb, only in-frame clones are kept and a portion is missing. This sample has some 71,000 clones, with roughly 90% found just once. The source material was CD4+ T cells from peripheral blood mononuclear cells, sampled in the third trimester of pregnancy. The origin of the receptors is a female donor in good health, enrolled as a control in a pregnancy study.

The CDR3 loop reads CASSLTGNGNNEKLFF. DNA for the CDR3: TGCGCCAGCAGCTTGACAGGGAATGGAAATAATGAAAAACTGTTTTTT. The V and J genes are TRBV5-1 and TRBJ1-4; perhaps TRBD1 as D (6 bases). Germline-derived CDR1 and CDR2 are SGHRS and YFSETQ. This CDR3 spans 16 amino acids. V gave up 1 base and J gave up 4 bases, with 14 bases separating them.

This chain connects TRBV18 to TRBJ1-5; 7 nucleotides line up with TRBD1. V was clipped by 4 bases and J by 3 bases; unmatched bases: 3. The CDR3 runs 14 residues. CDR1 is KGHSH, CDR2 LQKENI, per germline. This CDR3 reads CASSLQGTNQPQHF. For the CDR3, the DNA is TGTGCCAGCTCACTACAGGGGACCAATCAGCCCCAGCATTTT.

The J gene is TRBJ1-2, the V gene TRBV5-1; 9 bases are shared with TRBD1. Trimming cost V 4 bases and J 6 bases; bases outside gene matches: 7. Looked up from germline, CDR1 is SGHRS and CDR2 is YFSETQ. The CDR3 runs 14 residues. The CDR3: CASSGGQGVDGYTF. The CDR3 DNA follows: TGCGCCAGCAGCGGGGGACAGGGAGTCGATGGCTACACCTTC.

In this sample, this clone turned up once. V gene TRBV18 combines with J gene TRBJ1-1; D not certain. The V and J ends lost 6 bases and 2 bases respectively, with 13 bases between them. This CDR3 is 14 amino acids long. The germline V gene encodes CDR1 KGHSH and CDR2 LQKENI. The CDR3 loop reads CASSPLGKNTEAFF. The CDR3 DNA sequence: TGTGCCAGCTCTCCCCTTGGCAAAAACACTGAAGCTTTCTTT.

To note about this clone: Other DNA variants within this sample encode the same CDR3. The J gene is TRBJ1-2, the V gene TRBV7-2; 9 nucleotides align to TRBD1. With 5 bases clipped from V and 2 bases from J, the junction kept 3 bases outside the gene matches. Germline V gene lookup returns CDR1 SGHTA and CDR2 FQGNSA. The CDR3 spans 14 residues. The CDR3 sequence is CASSLGQGNYGYTF. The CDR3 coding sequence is TGTGCCAGCAGCCTTGGACAGGGGAACTATGGCTACACCTTC.

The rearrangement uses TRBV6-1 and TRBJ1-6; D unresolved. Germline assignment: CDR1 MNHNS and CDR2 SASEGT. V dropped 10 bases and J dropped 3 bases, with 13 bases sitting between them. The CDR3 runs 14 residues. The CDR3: CATYSGSYNSPLHF. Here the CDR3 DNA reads TGTGCCACCTATTCCGGGAGCTATAATTCACCCCTCCACTTT.

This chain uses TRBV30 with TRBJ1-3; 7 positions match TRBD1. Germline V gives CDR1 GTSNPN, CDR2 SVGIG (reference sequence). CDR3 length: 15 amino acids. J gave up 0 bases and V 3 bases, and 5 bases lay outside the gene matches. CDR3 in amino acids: CAWSAGQLSGNTIYF. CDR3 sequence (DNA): TGTGCCTGGAGCGCGGGACAGCTCTCTGGAAACACCATATATTTT.

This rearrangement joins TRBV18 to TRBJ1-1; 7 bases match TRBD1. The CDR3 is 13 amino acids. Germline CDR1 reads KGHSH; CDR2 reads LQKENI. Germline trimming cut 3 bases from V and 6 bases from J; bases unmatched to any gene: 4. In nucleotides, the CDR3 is TGTGCCAGCTCACCCACAGGGGCATCTGAAGCTTTCTTT. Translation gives CASSPTGASEAFF.

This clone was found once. CDR3 bases: TGTGCCTGGAGTGCGAGCGGGGGGTTTAATGAGCAGTTCTTC. Its protein product is CAWSASGGFNEQFF. The chain employs TRBV30 and TRBJ2-1; 9 nucleotides match TRBD2. This CDR3 region has 14 residues. CDR1 and CDR2 (germline): GTSNPN, SVGIG (reference sequence). V shed 1 base and J 7 bases; nucleotides not matched to a gene: 5.

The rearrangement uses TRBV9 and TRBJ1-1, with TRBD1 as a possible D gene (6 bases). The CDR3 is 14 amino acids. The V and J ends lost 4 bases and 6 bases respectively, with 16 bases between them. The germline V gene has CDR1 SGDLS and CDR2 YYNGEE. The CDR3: CASSFRHEGAEAFF. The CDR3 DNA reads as TGTGCCAGCAGCTTCCGGCATGAGGGGGCTGAAGCTTTCTTT.

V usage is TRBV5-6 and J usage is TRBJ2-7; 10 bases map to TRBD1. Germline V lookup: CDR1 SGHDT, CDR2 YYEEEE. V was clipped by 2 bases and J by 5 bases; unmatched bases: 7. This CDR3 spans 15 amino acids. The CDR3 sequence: CASSLIDRGRDEQYF. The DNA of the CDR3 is TGTGCCAGCAGCTTAATTGACAGGGGGCGCGACGAGCAGTACTTC. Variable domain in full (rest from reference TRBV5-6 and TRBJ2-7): DAGVTQSPTHLIKTRGQQVTLRCSPKSGHDTVSWYQQALGQGPQFIFQYYEEEERQRGNFPDRFSGHQFPNYSSELNVNALLLGDSALYLCASSLIDRGRDEQYFGPGTRLTVT.

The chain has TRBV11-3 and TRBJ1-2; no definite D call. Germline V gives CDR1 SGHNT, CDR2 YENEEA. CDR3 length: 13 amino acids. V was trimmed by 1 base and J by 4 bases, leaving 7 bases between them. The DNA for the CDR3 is TGTGCCAGCAGCTTAGTCCCAGGCTATGGCTACACCTTC. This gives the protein CASSLVPGYGYTF.